Each of the 14 T cell receptor beta chains below was sequenced from the same sample in a study of T cells in severe cutaneous drug reactions. The donors had carbamazepine-induced Stevens-Johnson syndrome or toxic epidermal necrolysis. TCR subtype-specific primers in iRepertoire multiplex PCR prepared libraries for bulk and single-cell sequencing. One entry per CDR3 protein, without DNA, is what TCRdb gives after re-calling the multiplex PCR reads. The sample features approximately 9,600 distinct CDR3 sequences, with about 20% in its top ten. The material sequenced was cells from a skin blister. These receptors were obtained from a human donor with Stevens-Johnson syndrome, a severe cutaneous drug reaction.

The chain is built from TRBV20-1 and TRBJ1-5; TCRdb picks TRBD1, but there is no DNA to check that call. The germline V gene encodes CDR1 DFQATT and CDR2 SNEGSKA (reference sequence). The CDR3 length is 14 residues. The CDR3 sequence is CSARRGQQNQPQHF.

This sequence joins TRBV20-1 and TRBJ2-7. Germline CDR1 is DFQATT and CDR2 is SNEGSKA (reference sequence). This CDR3 is built from 15 residues. This CDR3 is CSARIVGGTPYEQYF.

The V gene is TRBV20-1, the J gene TRBJ2-7; with no DNA, the TCRdb D assignment of TRBD2 cannot be verified. Per germline, CDR1 DFQATT and CDR2 SNEGSKA (reference sequence). The CDR3 sequence is 15 residues long. The CDR3 sequence is CSASGTSGRDYEQYF.

This chain's CDR3 is CSVTGTDSYNEQFF. V gene TRBV29-1 combines with J gene TRBJ2-1; with no DNA, the TCRdb D assignment of TRBD1 cannot be verified. Germline V CDR1 and CDR2: SQVTM, ANQGSEA. The CDR3 spans 14 residues.

The genes are TRBV29-1 and TRBJ1-2; without DNA, the TCRdb call of TRBD1 cannot be checked. CDR1 and CDR2 from the germline V gene are SQVTM and ANQGSEA. There are 13 residues in the CDR3. The CDR3: CSVAGGPNYGYTF.

The chain carries TRBV20-1 and TRBJ1-2. CDR1 is DFQATT, CDR2 SNEGSKA, per germline (reference sequence). CDR3 length equals 13 residues. The CDR3 sequence is CSARGAANYGYTF.

The rearrangement joins TRBV20-1 to TRBJ2-7; without DNA, the TCRdb call of TRBD2 cannot be checked. CDR3 length: 13 amino acids. Germline V gives CDR1 DFQATT, CDR2 SNEGSKA (reference sequence). The CDR3 sequence: CSARDYLGYEQYF.

V gene TRBV29-1 combines with J gene TRBJ2-3; TCRdb lists TRBD2, though no DNA is available to test this call. The CDR3 is 15 residues long. The germline V gene has CDR1 SQVTM and CDR2 ANQGSEA. This chain's CDR3 is CSINGISGSRDTQYF.

This rearrangement joins TRBV29-1 to TRBJ2-7; TCRdb designates TRBD1, a call that cannot be tested without DNA. This CDR3 spans 16 amino acids. Germline assignment: CDR1 SQVTM and CDR2 ANQGSEA. The chain's CDR3 is CSVGGLPGQGAYEQYF.

V and J are TRBV20-1 and TRBJ2-7; TCRdb gives TRBD1 as the D gene, but with no DNA this cannot be confirmed. This CDR3 spans 15 amino acids. The germline V gene has CDR1 DFQATT and CDR2 SNEGSKA (reference sequence). The CDR3 sequence is CSARNRAGTTYEQYF.

This sequence joins TRBV20-1 and TRBJ1-1. CDR3 length: 12 residues. Germline V gene sequence: CDR1 DFQATT, CDR2 SNEGSKA (reference sequence). The CDR3 is CSAGSLSTEAFF.

The rearrangement uses TRBV29-1 and TRBJ1-4; as DNA is missing, the TRBD1 call by TCRdb cannot be tested. Per germline, CDR1 SQVTM and CDR2 ANQGSEA. The CDR3 is 18 residues long. Here the CDR3 reads CSVVSRPGTGGRDEKLFF.

The rearrangement links TRBV29-1 to TRBJ2-7; TCRdb gives TRBD1 as the D gene, but with no DNA this cannot be confirmed. Germline V gene lookup returns CDR1 SQVTM and CDR2 ANQGSEA. The CDR3 consists of 15 residues. The CDR3 reads CSVLGTTLNSYEQYF.

The rearrangement joins TRBV29-1 to TRBJ1-1. Looked up from germline, CDR1 is SQVTM and CDR2 is ANQGSEA. CDR3 size: 14 residues. Here the CDR3 reads CSVRPRQANTEAFF.